This T cell receptor beta chain was obtained from a study of shared clonotypes between healthy human individuals. With 0 bases removed from V and 10 bases from J, the gap between germline ends came to 16 bases. Germline-derived CDR1 and CDR2 are SGHAT and FQNNGV. The CDR3 loop spans 15 amino acids. CD8 cells regarded as naive lacked CD45RO, were positively chosen for CCR7, and omitted terminally differentiated effector memory CD45RA+ cells. The method was immunoSEQ multiplex PCR; TCRdb's version includes in-frame clones alone and lacks a portion of them. The data hold fewer than 850,000 clones, with 96% observed a single time.

Sequenced sample: naive CD8+ T cells sorted from blood. The chain couples TRBV11-2 to TRBJ2-1; weak D call: TRBD2 (6 bases). This TCR was sampled from a young man in good health. The CDR3 DNA is TGTGCCAGCAGCTTAGAATACGGGGGTGTGCCGGAGCAGTTCTTC. Translated, it gives CASSLEYGGVPEQFF.